The 10 T cell receptor beta chains reported below all come from one sample, sequenced in a study of blood T cell repertoires in COVID-19. Sequencing used immunoSEQ multiplex PCR; TCRdb keeps in-frame clones, though not all of them. The repertoire holds 350,000 to 500,000 clones, with more than 70% as singletons. Sample: PBMCs or T cells enriched from blood (not recorded which). These receptors were taken from a woman between 18 and 29 years old who had been exposed to COVID-19.

This clone appeared once. The J gene is TRBJ1-1, the V gene TRBV7-9; the D gene is possibly TRBD1 (5 bases). Between the trimmed V and J ends, which lost 5 bases and 0 bases, there was a span of 25 bases. The CDR3 loop spans 19 amino acids. Germline V gene lookup returns CDR1 SEHNR and CDR2 FQNEAQ (reference sequence). This CDR3 is CASSQHRAGRTLMNTEAFF. The CDR3 DNA reads as TGTGCCAGCAGCCAACACCGGGCTGGACGGACATTAATGAACACTGAAGCTTTCTTT.

V is TRBV4-3 and J is TRBJ1-6; TRBD1 agrees at 8 bases. This CDR3 comprises 15 residues. Trimming removed 4 bases from V and 7 bases from J; junction bases left unmatched: 6. Germline loops: CDR1 LGHNA, CDR2 YSLEER. The CDR3 sequence: CASSPGTGGNSPLHF. CDR3 sequence (DNA): TGCGCCAGCAGCCCGGGGACAGGCGGGAATTCACCCCTCCACTTT.

The rearrangement joins TRBV11-2 to TRBJ2-5; TRBD2 agrees at 12 bases. The J segment lost 4 bases and the V segment lost 4 bases, leaving 4 bases of the junction unmatched. Germline CDR1 reads SGHAT; CDR2 reads FQNNGV. The CDR3 extends over 15 amino acids. The CDR3 region is CASSSLAGGGETQYF. CDR3 coding DNA: TGTGCCAGCAGCTCACTAGCGGGAGGAGGAGAGACCCAGTACTTC.

The rearrangement links TRBV12-5 to TRBJ2-7; 9 bases line up with TRBD2. CDR1 is LGHNT and CDR2 is FRNRAP in the germline V gene. Unmatched junction bases numbered 14, after V lost 9 bases and J lost 5 bases. CDR3 length: 15 residues. The CDR3 reads CASPSPASGIHEQYF. Here the CDR3 DNA reads TGTGCTAGCCCGTCTCCGGCTAGCGGGATCCACGAGCAGTACTTC.

The V and J genes are TRBV4-1 and TRBJ2-7; the match to TRBD2 covers 11 bases. V lost 2 bases, J lost 1 base, and 1 base stayed unmatched. CDR1 MGHRA and CDR2 YSYEKL come from the germline V gene. The CDR3 runs 15 residues. CDR3: CASSQPSGRSYEQYF. The CDR3 DNA follows: TGCGCCAGCAGCCAACCTAGCGGGAGGTCCTACGAGCAGTACTTC.

This rearrangement joins TRBV7-6 to TRBJ2-7, with 7 bases fitting TRBD1. Germline V lookup: CDR1 SGHVS, CDR2 FNYEAQ. The CDR3 consists of 17 residues. Germline trimming cut 3 bases from V and 0 bases from J; bases unmatched to any gene: 11. CDR3 sequence (DNA): TGTGCCAGCAGCTTCTGGACAGGCCCCAAAAGCTCCTACGAGCAGTACTTC. Its translation: CASSFWTGPKSSYEQYF.

This rearrangement joins TRBV18 to TRBJ2-1; no firm D call. Trimming removed 3 bases at V and 5 bases at J, with 5 bases between. This CDR3 is built from 12 residues. CDR1 is KGHSH, CDR2 LQKENI, per germline. The CDR3 sequence: CASSPQDNEQFF. CDR3 bases: TGTGCCAGCTCACCTCAGGACAATGAGCAGTTCTTC.

The rearrangement uses TRBV6-5 and TRBJ1-2; 7 bases are shared with TRBD1. V gave up 2 bases and J gave up 4 bases; unmatched junction bases: 7. Germline V gene sequence: CDR1 MNHEY, CDR2 SVGAGI. The CDR3 extends over 15 amino acids. The CDR3 sequence is CASSYQGQHGYGYTF. The CDR3, as DNA: TGTGCCAGCAGTTACCAGGGACAGCATGGCTATGGCTACACCTTC.

The chain uses TRBV12-3 or TRBV12-4 and TRBJ1-1, with 12 nucleotides matching TRBD1. V shed 3 bases and J 12 bases; nucleotides not matched to a gene: 5. The CDR3 loop spans 13 amino acids. CDR3 nucleotides: TGTGCCAGCAGTTTCAGGGACAGGGGGCAACCTTTCTTT. It is translated as CASSFRDRGQPFF.

This sequence joins TRBV3-1 (or the pseudogene TRBV3-2) and TRBJ2-5; 7 positions agree with TRBD1. This CDR3 region has 15 residues. Trimming took 6 bases from V and 4 from J; bases not matched to a gene: 11. CDR1 and CDR2 from the germline V gene are LGHDT and YNNKEL (reference sequence). Here the CDR3 reads CASSKNEGGRETQYF. CDR3 DNA sequence: TGTGCCAGCAGTAAGAACGAAGGGGGCAGAGAGACCCAGTACTTC.